The sequence of this T cell receptor (beta chain) was determined in a study of blood T cell repertoires in COVID-19 (dated by TCRdb to 2018 to 2021). In terms of the full investigation: The collaborator samples originated in the United States, Italy and Spain and spanned the acute and convalescent phases of COVID-19. The material from the prospective study consisted of cDNA or gDNA derived from T cells, B-cell-depleted T cells, or PBMCs. Deeply sampled blood TCRbeta repertoires from subjects exposed to, actively infected with, or recovered from COVID-19 were included in the dataset. The repertoires were made available in a free public database intended to serve as a resource for research on the immune response to SARS-CoV-2. The samples were drawn from two sources: the first 160 participants of the ongoing ImmuneRACE study, and 1,000 to 1,500 subjects contributed by 6 global collaborators. Sample metadata almost always included a de-identified subject ID, COVID-19 status, age in years and sex. HLA class I and class II types, where available, came from metadata supplied by the sample provider rather than from assay-based typing.

V is clipped by 0 bases and J by 0 bases, and the sequence between their germline boundaries is 4 bases long. From a lookup of the germline V gene, CDR1 and CDR2 are SGHRS and YFSETQ. Taken from cysteine to phenylalanine, the CDR3 has 14 residues. Only the CDR3 part of the read is kept: 42 bases, read in frame from the first base. Results and caveats for the whole study, not just this receptor: Clinical and demographic metadata were provided uncurated, with the amount varying by source and participant.

Each collaborating institution followed its own protocols to collect whole blood in K2EDTA tubes. For TCRbeta analysis, collaborators shipped samples as frozen whole blood, isolated PBMCs, or DNA extracted from either of those sample types. TCRbeta CDR3 regions were amplified from genomic DNA by means of the immunoSEQ Assay, a bias-controlled multiplex PCR. Turning to the authors' computational methods: Within the assay, amplification of reference gene primers was used to estimate how many nucleated cells each sample contained. Sequence reads were collapsed and filtered to measure the absolute abundance of every unique TCRbeta CDR3 rearrangement. For each sample, productive Simpson clonality was calculated by taking the square root of Simpson's diversity index across productive rearrangements. In its TCRdb copy, this immuneACCESS table keeps in-frame sequences only and misses some clones. Where compared with another copy, unresolved V genes explain less than half of these, and the others have no known cause. That table supplies the V and J calls and clone size; D and trimming were determined from the DNA. This sample comprises around 200,000 clones, 85% to 90% of them detected only once. The ten largest make up approximately 6% of the sample.

About this clone: No cognate antigen has been identified for it. No quality values exist for individual bases; no much larger clone is one base distant.

The chain was built from TRBV5-1 and TRBJ2-4, with no confident D gene call. The origin of this receptor is a man older than 75 with acute or convalescent COVID-19. Sequenced input: peripheral blood. The CDR3 corresponds to CASSLELAKNIQYF. At the DNA level, the sequence is TGCGCCAGCAGCTTGGAACTAGCCAAAAACATTCAGTACTTC.